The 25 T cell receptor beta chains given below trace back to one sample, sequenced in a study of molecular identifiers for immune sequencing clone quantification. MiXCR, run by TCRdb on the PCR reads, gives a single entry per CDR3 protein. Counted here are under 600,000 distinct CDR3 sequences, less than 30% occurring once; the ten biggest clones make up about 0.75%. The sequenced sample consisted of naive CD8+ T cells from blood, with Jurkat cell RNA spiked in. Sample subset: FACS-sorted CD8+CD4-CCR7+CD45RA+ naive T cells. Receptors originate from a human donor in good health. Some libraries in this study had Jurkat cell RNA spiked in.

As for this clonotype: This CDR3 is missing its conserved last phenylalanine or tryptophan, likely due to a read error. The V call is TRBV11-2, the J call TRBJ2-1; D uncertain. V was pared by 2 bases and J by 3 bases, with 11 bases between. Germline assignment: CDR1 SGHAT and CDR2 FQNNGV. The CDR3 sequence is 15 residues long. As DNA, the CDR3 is TGTGCCAGCAGCTTAATACCCACAGACTACAATGAGCAGTTCTAC. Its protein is CASSLIPTDYNEQFY.

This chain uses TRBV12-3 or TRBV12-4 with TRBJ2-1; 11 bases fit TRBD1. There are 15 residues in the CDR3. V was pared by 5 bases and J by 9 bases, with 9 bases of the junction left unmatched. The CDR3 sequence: CASSNRDRGFSEQFF. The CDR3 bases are TGTGCCAGCAGTAACCGGGACAGGGGGTTCAGTGAGCAGTTCTTC.

The CDR3 protein is CASSQGSRSTDEQYF. In DNA, the CDR3 is TGCGCCAGCAGCCAAGGAAGTAGGTCAACTGACGAGCAGTACTTC. V is TRBV4-3 and J is TRBJ2-7; D is uncertain. The V end was cut by 1 base, the J end by 5 bases, with 15 bases between. This CDR3 comprises 15 residues. Germline values: CDR1 LGHNA, CDR2 YSLEER.

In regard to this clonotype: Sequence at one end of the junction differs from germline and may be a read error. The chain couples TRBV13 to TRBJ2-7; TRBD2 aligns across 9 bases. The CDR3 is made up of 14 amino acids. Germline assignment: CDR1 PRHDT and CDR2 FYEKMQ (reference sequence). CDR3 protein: CGSSLALAGYEQYF. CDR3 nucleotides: TGTGGCAGCAGCTTAGCACTAGCGGGCTACGAGCAGTACTTC.

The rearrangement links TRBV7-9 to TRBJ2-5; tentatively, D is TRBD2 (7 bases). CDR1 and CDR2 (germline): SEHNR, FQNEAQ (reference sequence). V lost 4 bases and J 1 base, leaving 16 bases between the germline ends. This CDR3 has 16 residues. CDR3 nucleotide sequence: TGTGCCAGCAGCTCAGAAGGGGGGGGCGGCCAAGAGACCCAGTACTTC. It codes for CASSSEGGGGQETQYF.

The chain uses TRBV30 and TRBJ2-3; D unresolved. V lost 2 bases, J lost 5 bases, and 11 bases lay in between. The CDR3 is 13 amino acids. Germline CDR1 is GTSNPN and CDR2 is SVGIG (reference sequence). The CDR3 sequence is CAWSKIDGDTQYF. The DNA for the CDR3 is TGTGCCTGGAGTAAGATCGATGGAGATACGCAGTATTTT.

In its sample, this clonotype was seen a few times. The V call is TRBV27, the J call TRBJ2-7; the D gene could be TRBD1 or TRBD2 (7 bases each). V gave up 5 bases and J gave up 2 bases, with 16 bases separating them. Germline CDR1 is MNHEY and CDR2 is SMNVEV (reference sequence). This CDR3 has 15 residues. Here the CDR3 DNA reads TGTGCCAGCAGTCCTAGCGGAGGGGGCGCCTACGAGCAGTACTTC. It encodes CASSPSGGGAYEQYF.

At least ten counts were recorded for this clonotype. The CDR3 nucleotides are TGTGCCAGCAGCGGGACTGGGACAGTCTCCTACGAGCAGTACTTC. Encoded protein: CASSGTGTVSYEQYF. V and J are TRBV4-2 and TRBJ2-7; possibly TRBD1 for D (7 bases). V was clipped by 5 bases and J by 0 bases, with 14 bases between them. The V gene's germline CDR1 is LGHNA and CDR2 YNFKEQ. This CDR3 is built from 15 residues.

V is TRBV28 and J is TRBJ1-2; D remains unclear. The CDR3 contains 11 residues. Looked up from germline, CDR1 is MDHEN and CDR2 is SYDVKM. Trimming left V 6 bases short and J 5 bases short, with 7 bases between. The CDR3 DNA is TGTGCCAGCAGCCGTGAATATGGCTACACCTTC. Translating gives CASSREYGYTF.

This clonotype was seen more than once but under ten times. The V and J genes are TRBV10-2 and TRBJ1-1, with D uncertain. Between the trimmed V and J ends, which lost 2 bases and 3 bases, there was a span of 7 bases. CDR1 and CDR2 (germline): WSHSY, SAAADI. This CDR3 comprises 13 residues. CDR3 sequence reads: CASSETTYTEAFF. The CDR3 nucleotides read TGCGCCAGCAGTGAGACAACGTACACTGAAGCTTTCTTT.

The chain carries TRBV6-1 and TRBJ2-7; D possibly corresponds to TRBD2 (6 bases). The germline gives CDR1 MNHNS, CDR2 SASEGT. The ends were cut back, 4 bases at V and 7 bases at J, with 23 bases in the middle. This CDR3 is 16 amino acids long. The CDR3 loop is CASSVTTNIADKEQYF. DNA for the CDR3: TGTGCCAGCAGTGTCACTACAAACATAGCGGATAAGGAGCAGTACTTC.

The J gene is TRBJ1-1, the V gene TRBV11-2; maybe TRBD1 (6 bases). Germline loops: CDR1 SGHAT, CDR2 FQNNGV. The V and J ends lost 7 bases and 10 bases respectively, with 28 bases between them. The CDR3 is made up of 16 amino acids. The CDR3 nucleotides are TGTGCCAGCACTTTAACACAGGGTGATAGGATTTGGGGAGCTTTCTTT. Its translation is CASTLTQGDRIWGAFF.

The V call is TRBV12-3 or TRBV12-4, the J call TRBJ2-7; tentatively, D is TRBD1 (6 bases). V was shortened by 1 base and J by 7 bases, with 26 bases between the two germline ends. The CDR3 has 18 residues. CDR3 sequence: CASSLVSEGLTGLGEQYF. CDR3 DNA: TGTGCCAGCAGTTTAGTGTCTGAGGGGCTCACAGGGCTGGGTGAGCAGTACTTC.

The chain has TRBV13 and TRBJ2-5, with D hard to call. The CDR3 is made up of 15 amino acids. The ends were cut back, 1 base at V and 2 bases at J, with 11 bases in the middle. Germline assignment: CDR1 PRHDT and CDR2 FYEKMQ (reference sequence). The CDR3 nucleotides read TGTGCCAGCAGCTTAGTATTCAGCAAGCAAGAGACCCAGTACTTC. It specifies CASSLVFSKQETQYF.

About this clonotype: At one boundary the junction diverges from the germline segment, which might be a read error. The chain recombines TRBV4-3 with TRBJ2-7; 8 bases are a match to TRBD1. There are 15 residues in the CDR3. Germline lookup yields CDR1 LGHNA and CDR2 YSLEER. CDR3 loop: CASSQDAGGFYERYF. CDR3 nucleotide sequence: TGCGCCAGCAGCCAAGATGCAGGGGGCTTCTACGAGCGGTACTTC.

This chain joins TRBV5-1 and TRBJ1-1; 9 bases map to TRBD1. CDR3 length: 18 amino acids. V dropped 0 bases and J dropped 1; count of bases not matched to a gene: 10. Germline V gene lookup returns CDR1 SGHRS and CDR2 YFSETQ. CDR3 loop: CASSLVGTGFIENTEAFF. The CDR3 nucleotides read TGCGCCAGCAGCTTGGTCGGGACAGGGTTCATCGAGAACACTGAAGCTTTCTTT.

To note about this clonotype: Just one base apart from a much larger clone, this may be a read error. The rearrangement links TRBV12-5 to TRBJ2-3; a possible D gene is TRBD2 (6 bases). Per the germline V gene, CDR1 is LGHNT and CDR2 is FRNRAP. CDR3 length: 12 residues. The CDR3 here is CVSGSGGDTQYF. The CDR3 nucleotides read TGTGTTAGTGGTTCCGGAGGGGATACGCAGTATTTT.

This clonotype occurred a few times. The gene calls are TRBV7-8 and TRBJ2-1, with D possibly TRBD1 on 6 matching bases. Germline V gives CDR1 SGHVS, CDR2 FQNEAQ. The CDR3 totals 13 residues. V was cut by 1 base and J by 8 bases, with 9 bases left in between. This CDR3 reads CASSLGRGDEQFF. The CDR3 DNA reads TGTGCCAGCAGCTTAGGCAGGGGCGATGAGCAGTTCTTC.

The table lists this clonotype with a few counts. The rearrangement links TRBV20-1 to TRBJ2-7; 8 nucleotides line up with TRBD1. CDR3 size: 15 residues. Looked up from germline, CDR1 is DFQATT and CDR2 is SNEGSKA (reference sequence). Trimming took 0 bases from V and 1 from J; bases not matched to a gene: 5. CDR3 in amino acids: CSARDIQGASYEQYF. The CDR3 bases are TGCAGTGCTAGAGATATCCAGGGGGCGTCCTACGAGCAGTACTTC.

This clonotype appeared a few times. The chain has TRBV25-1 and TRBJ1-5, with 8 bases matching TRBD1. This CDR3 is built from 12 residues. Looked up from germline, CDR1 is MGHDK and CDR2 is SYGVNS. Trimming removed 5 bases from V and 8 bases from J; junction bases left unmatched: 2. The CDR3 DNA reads TGTGCCAGCAGTTCAGGGGGCAAGCCCCAGCATTTT. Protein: CASSSGGKPQHF.

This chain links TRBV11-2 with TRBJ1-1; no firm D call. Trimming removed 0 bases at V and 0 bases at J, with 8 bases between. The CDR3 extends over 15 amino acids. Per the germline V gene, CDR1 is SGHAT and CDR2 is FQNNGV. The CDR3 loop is CASSLEGLMNTEAFF. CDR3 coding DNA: TGTGCCAGCAGCTTAGAAGGACTTATGAACACTGAAGCTTTCTTT.

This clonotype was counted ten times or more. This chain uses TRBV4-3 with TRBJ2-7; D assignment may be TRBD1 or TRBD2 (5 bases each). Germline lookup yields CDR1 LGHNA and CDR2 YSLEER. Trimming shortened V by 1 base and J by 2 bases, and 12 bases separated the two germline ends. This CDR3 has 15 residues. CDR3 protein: CASSQGDRSPYEQYF. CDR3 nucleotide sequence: TGCGCCAGCAGCCAAGGGGACCGGAGTCCCTACGAGCAGTACTTC.

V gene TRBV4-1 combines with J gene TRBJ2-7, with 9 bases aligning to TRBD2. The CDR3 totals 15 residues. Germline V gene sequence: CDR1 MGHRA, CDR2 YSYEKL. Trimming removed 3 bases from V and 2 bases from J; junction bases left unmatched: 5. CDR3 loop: CASSQSGTSPYEQYF. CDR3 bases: TGCGCCAGCAGCCAGTCCGGGACTAGCCCCTACGAGCAGTACTTC.

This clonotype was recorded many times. The CDR3 coding sequence is TGTGCCAGCAGTTCTACCCAAGGGGATCAGCCCCAGCATTTT. The encoded protein is CASSSTQGDQPQHF. V usage is TRBV27 and J usage is TRBJ1-5; D may be TRBD1 (5 bases). V lost 4 bases to trimming and J lost 5 bases, with 12 bases between them. The CDR3 is 14 amino acids. CDR1 and CDR2 from the germline V gene are MNHEY and SMNVEV (reference sequence).

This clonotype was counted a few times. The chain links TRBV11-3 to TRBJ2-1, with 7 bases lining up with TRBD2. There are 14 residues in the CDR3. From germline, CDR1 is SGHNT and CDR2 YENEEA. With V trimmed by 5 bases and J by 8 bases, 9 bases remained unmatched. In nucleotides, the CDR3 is TGTGCCAGCAGCCCGGGGAGGGGAGTCGATGAGCAGTTCTTC. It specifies CASSPGRGVDEQFF.